The rows below give T cell receptor beta chains drawn from one sample of a study of Graves' ophthalmopathy and Graves' hyperthyroidism. TCRdb re-analysed the multiplex PCR reads in MiXCR, keeping a single row per CDR3 protein. In the table there are 150,000 or so distinct CDR3 sequences, approximately 40% of which are singletons. Sequenced sample: peripheral blood. These receptor sequences come from a man between 25 and 39 years old with Graves' ophthalmopathy. Each CDR3 is given with its conserved first and last residue. The D gene is left open where the match is weak. Size is stated for part of the rows, as once, few or many counts, or as a class when the clone is expanded.

d_gene | j_gene | len | v_gene | abundance | CDR3nt | CDR3aa
TRBD2 | TRBJ2-7 | 18 | TRBV5-1 | many | TGCGCCAGCAGCGTCTCGGGGAATCCGGGACTAGCGGGAGGCGAGCAGTACTTC | CASSVSGNPGLAGGEQYF
NA | TRBJ1-3 | 12 | TRBV30 | many | TGTGCCTGGAGGGCCGACGGAAACACCATATATTTT | CAWRADGNTIYF
TRBD1 | TRBJ2-7 | 15 | TRBV19 | once | TGTGCCAGTAGTACCCGACAGGGGTGGACCTACGAGCAGTACTTC | CASSTRQGWTYEQYF
NA | TRBJ1-5 | 16 | TRBV6-4 | many | TGTGCCAGCAGATCGGGGGGTGTTAATAGCAATCAGCCCCAGCATTTT | CASRSGGVNSNQPQHF
TRBD2 | TRBJ2-7 | 16 | TRBV5-1 | many | TGCGCCAGCAGCTTGGACTGGCGGGAGGGCCCTTACGAGCAGTACTTC | CASSLDWREGPYEQYF
TRBD2 | TRBJ2-5 | 16 | TRBV11-2 | many | TGTGCCAGCAGCTCGCGTAGCGGGAGGGCCCCAGAGACCCAGTACTTC | CASSSRSGRAPETQYF
NA | TRBJ1-2 | 14 | TRBV10-3 | many | TGTGCCATCAGGGGAGCGGGGCTGCTCTATGGCTACACCTTC | CAIRGAGLLYGYTF
TRBD2 | TRBJ2-2 | 15 | TRBV12-3/TRBV12-4 | NA | TGTGCCAGCAGTTTTACGGGAGGCGACACCGGGGAGCTGTTTTTT | CASSFTGGDTGELFF
NA | TRBJ1-5 | 16 | TRBV28 | many | TGTGCCAGCACATTAGGGACCCCCACAGGGTATCAGCCCCAGCATTTT | CASTLGTPTGYQPQHF
NA | TRBJ2-6 | 14 | TRBV6-2/TRBV6-3 | NA | TGTGCCAGCAGGCGGGTTGGTGGGGCCAACGTCCTGACTTTC | CASRRVGGANVLTF
NA | TRBJ1-1 | 14 | TRBV6-5 | NA | TGTGCCAGCATTATGACAGAGATGGGCGCTGAAGCTTTCTTT | CASIMTEMGAEAFF
NA | TRBJ1-2 | 14 | TRBV14 | once | TGTGCCAGCAGCCAGGGAAGGCAGGACTATGGCTACACCTTC | CASSQGRQDYGYTF
NA | TRBJ1-6 | 16 | TRBV6-5 | many | TGTGCCAGCAGTTACGCGCGCGGGTTTAGTATTTCACCCCTCCACTTT | CASSYARGFSISPLHF
NA | TRBJ2-5 | 13 | TRBV6-2/TRBV6-3 | NA | TGTGCCAGCGGGGAACCGTACTTAGAGACCCAGTACTTC | CASGEPYLETQYF
NA | TRBJ2-5 | 13 | TRBV18 | many | TGTGCCAGCCAACAGGGATCCCAAGAGACCCAGTACTTC | CASQQGSQETQYF
NA | TRBJ2-4 | 13 | TRBV12-3/TRBV12-4 | many | TGTGCCAGCAGTTTACAGGGGAAAAACATTCAGTACTTC | CASSLQGKNIQYF
TRBD1 | TRBJ1-5 | 16 | TRBV6-2/TRBV6-3 | NA | TGTGCCAGCAGTCCACCGCAGGGGGCGAGCAATCAGCCCCAGCATTTT | CASSPPQGASNQPQHF
NA | TRBJ1-5 | 14 | TRBV7-9 | once | TGTGCCAGCAGCTTATCCCGGGAGTATCAGCCCCAGCATTTT | CASSLSREYQPQHF
NA | TRBJ2-2 | 10 | TRBV19 | NA | TGTGCCACCCGTTCCGGGGAGCTGTTTTTT | CATRSGELFF
NA | TRBJ2-7 | 15 | TRBV5-6 | many | TGTGCCAGCAGCTTGGTCTCCAGGATCTCCTACGAGCAGTACTTC | CASSLVSRISYEQYF
NA | TRBJ1-1 | 19 | TRBV12-3/TRBV12-4 | NA | TGTGCCAGCAGTTTTGTCGCTGCCGTCAGCATCGCCATGAACACTGAAGCTTTCTTT | CASSFVAAVSIAMNTEAFF
TRBD1 | TRBJ1-5 | 13 | TRBV12-3/TRBV12-4 | NA | TGTGCCAGCAGCAGGGGGCTTAATCAGCCCCAGCATTTT | CASSRGLNQPQHF
TRBD1 | TRBJ1-5 | 14 | TRBV12-3/TRBV12-4 | NA | TGTGCCAGCAAAATCGGGACAGGGAGTCAGCCCCAGCATTTT | CASKIGTGSQPQHF
NA | TRBJ1-3 | 15 | TRBV5-5 | many | TGTGCCAGCAGCTTGAGCTTCACCGCTGGAAACACCATATATTTT | CASSLSFTAGNTIYF
NA | TRBJ2-7 | 14 | TRBV18 | many | TGTGCCAGCTCGTCCTACAGGGCCTCCTACGAGCAGTACTTC | CASSSYRASYEQYF
NA | TRBJ2-5 | 16 | TRBV27 | NA | TGTGCCAGCAGTCCGGAGGGGACACAGTACCAAGAGACCCAGTACTTC | CASSPEGTQYQETQYF
NA | TRBJ1-1 | 12 | TRBV27 | many | TGTGCCAGCAGGGACTGGACGGATGAAGCTTTCTTT | CASRDWTDEAFF
NA | TRBJ1-2 | 12 | TRBV20-1 | NA | TGCAGTGCTAGAGATGGAAACACTGGCTACACCTTC | CSARDGNTGYTF
NA | TRBJ2-5 | 14 | TRBV7-8 | NA | TGTGCCACCACTAGCCACGGTAGTGAAGAGACCCAGTACTTC | CATTSHGSEETQYF
NA | TRBJ1-3 | 16 | TRBV28 | many | TGTGCCAGCAGTTTCGCCCAGGTTGACTCTGGAAACACCATATATTTT | CASSFAQVDSGNTIYF
NA | TRBJ2-7 | 11 | TRBV28 | many | TGTGCCAGCAGTTCCGTCGTAGAGCAGTACTTC | CASSSVVEQYF
NA | TRBJ2-7 | 14 | TRBV11-2 | NA | TGTGCCAGCAGCTTAGACGGCTACTCCTCCGAGCAGTACTTC | CASSLDGYSSEQYF
TRBD1 | TRBJ1-1 | 15 | TRBV12-3/TRBV12-4 | NA | TGTGCCAGCAGTCCCCGGACAGGGAGGGACACTGAAGCTTTCTTT | CASSPRTGRDTEAFF
NA | TRBJ2-7 | 12 | TRBV11-1 | NA | TGTGCCAGCAGCCAACAGGTTCGGGAGCAGTACTTC | CASSQQVREQYF
NA | TRBJ2-5 | 17 | TRBV28 | once | TGTGCCAGCAGTTTGGGGGGCAGTCCCGTCTTAGTGGGGACCCAGTACTTC | CASSLGGSPVLVGTQYF
TRBD2 | TRBJ2-2 | 15 | TRBV12-3/TRBV12-4 | NA | TGTGCCAGCAGTTCCCCGACTAGCGGGACCGGGGAGCTGTTTTTT | CASSSPTSGTGELFF
NA | TRBJ2-7 | 13 | TRBV24-1 | many | TGTGCCACCAGTGATTTGGCCGCAGGGGAGCAGTACTTC | CATSDLAAGEQYF
TRBD1 | TRBJ2-5 | 15 | TRBV6-5 | many | TGTGCCAGCAGTTACCGACAGGGTGGCCAAGAGACCCAGTACTTC | CASSYRQGGQETQYF